This passage covers 8 T cell receptor beta chains from one sample sequenced in a study of shared clonotypes between healthy human individuals. Sequenced by immunoSEQ multiplex PCR; TCRdb stores in-frame clones only, minus some. Of about 2.1 million clones listed, approximately 94% are singletons. Cells designated naive CD8 were CD45RO-negative and were positively selected for CCR7, with terminally differentiated effector memory CD45RA+ cells excluded. Source material: naive CD8+ T cells from PBMCs. These receptors all stem from a man between 18 and 29 years old in good health. Some clones in this sample may be carry-over from other donors' samples.

The rearrangement uses TRBV7-3 and TRBJ2-1; 7 bases are a match to TRBD1. Germline lookup yields CDR1 SGHTA and CDR2 FQGTGA. Trimming removed 5 bases from V and 6 bases from J; junction bases left unmatched: 7. The CDR3 contains 14 residues. For the CDR3, the DNA is TGTGCCAGCAGCGGGTACGGACAGGCCAATGAGCAGTTCTTC. It translates to CASSGYGQANEQFF. Looking up the rest from reference TRBV7-3 and TRBJ2-1 gives the full variable domain: GAGVSQTPSNKVTEKGKYVELRCDPISGHTALYWYRQSLGQGPEFLIYFQGTGAADDSGLPNDRFFAVRPEGSVSTLKIQRTERGDSAVYLCASSGYGQANEQFFGPGTRLTVL.

The V and J genes are TRBV5-4 and TRBJ2-1, with 9 nucleotides matching TRBD2. The J segment lost 4 bases and the V segment lost 2 bases, leaving 7 bases of the junction unmatched. CDR1 is SGHNT, CDR2 YYREEE, per germline (reference sequence). CDR3 length: 16 residues. CDR3 residues: CASSFLILAGYNEQFF. The CDR3 DNA sequence: TGTGCCAGCAGCTTTTTAATCCTAGCGGGGTACAATGAGCAGTTCTTC.

To note about this clone: This CDR3 is also generated by other DNA sequences in the sample. The chain recombines TRBV6-5 with TRBJ1-1; the match to TRBD1 covers 11 bases. The CDR3 sequence is 14 residues long. Germline V gene data show CDR1 as MNHEY and CDR2 as SVGAGI. The trim removed 2 bases at V and 5 bases at J, leaving 1 base unmatched. The CDR3 here is CASSYGTGGTEAFF. As DNA, the CDR3 is TGTGCCAGCAGTTACGGGACAGGGGGTACTGAAGCTTTCTTT.

The chain links TRBV28 to TRBJ2-1, with 7 bases aligning to TRBD2. This CDR3 has 15 residues. In germline, CDR1 is MDHEN, CDR2 SYDVKM. Trimming took 6 bases from V and 2 from J; bases not matched to a gene: 7. The CDR3 protein is CASRLYGGTYNEQFF. CDR3 nucleotide sequence: TGTGCCAGCAGACTTTACGGGGGGACCTACAATGAGCAGTTCTTC.

The chain links TRBV4-3 to TRBJ2-7, with TRBD1 identical over 7 bases. This CDR3 has 14 amino acids. CDR1 LGHNA and CDR2 YSLEER come from the germline V gene. The V and J ends lost 0 bases and 3 bases, in that order; junction bases with no gene match: 2. The CDR3 sequence is CASSQDQGVYEQYF. DNA of the CDR3: TGCGCCAGCAGCCAAGATCAGGGGGTCTACGAGCAGTACTTC.

This clone occurred once. The V and J genes are TRBV27 and TRBJ2-7, with a tentative D call TRBD1 (5 bases). The V gene's germline CDR1 is MNHEY and CDR2 SMNVEV (reference sequence). Trimming cost V 7 bases and J 0 bases, with 16 bases left between them. The CDR3 has 15 residues. The CDR3 DNA follows: TGTGCCAGCACCCGTGGGGCTGGAAGCTCCTACGAGCAGTACTTC. Its protein product is CASTRGAGSSYEQYF.

This chain uses TRBV11-2 with TRBJ2-7, with D possibly TRBD2 on 6 matching bases. This CDR3 spans 14 amino acids. Looked up from germline, CDR1 is SGHAT and CDR2 is FQNNGV. Trimming took off 1 base at V and 3 bases at J, with 10 bases between the two ends. The CDR3 is CASSLGLALYEQYF. In nucleotides, the CDR3 is TGTGCCAGCAGCTTAGGTCTAGCGCTCTACGAGCAGTACTTC.

The chain recombines TRBV2 with TRBJ1-3; the match to TRBD1 covers 11 bases. V lost 8 bases to trimming and J lost 2 bases; unmatched junction nucleotides: 8. In germline, CDR1 is SNHLY, CDR2 FYNNEI. The CDR3 covers 16 residues. CDR3 in DNA: TGTGCCAGCGGGACAGGGGGTTTTCTGACTGGAAACACCATATATTTT. It encodes CASGTGGFLTGNTIYF.